These 20 T cell receptor beta chains came from one sample sequenced in a study of healthy donors' naive CD4 and CD8 T cells. Each TCR library used around 500 ng of total RNA and a linear amplification protocol. TCRdb re-called the reads with MiXCR, one entry per CDR3 protein. Of 150,000 to 200,000 distinct CDR3 sequences listed, under 85% are singletons. What was sequenced was naive CD4+ and CD8+ T cells sorted from blood, pooled from several donors. The receptors were gathered from a pool of human donors in good health; the sample pools cells from several healthy donors.

This clonotype was counted only a few times. This chain uses TRBV27 with TRBJ1-1; no reliable D call. Germline lookup yields CDR1 MNHEY and CDR2 SMNVEV (reference sequence). This CDR3 region has 13 residues. V lost 2 bases, J lost 2 bases, and 6 bases lay in between. The CDR3 loop is CASSLETNTEAFF. Here the CDR3 DNA reads TGTGCCAGCAGTTTAGAAACTAACACTGAAGCTTTCTTT.

This clonotype was picked up a small number of times. CDR3 bases: TGCGCCAGCAGCACAAATACCGGGACAGGCGGGACCCAGTACTTC. Its translation: CASSTNTGTGGTQYF. The chain couples TRBV5-1 to TRBJ2-5; TRBD1 aligns across 8 bases. Germline CDR1 is SGHRS and CDR2 is YFSETQ. This CDR3 is built from 15 residues. The V gene end was trimmed by 4 bases and the J gene end by 7 bases; junction bases not matched to a gene: 12. The full variable domain, completed using reference TRBV5-1 and TRBJ2-5, is KAGVTQTPRYLIKTRGQQVTLSCSPISGHRSVSWYQQTPGQGLQFLFEYFSETQRNKGNFPGRFSGRQFSNSRSEMNVSTLELGDSALYLCASSTNTGTGGTQYFGPGTRLLVL.

The V gene is TRBV6-5, the J gene TRBJ1-1; tentative D call: TRBD1 (6 bases). The germline V and J ends were trimmed by 2 bases and 5 bases, with 15 bases remaining between them. Germline loops: CDR1 MNHEY, CDR2 SVGAGI. The CDR3 is 15 amino acids. CDR3 loop: CASSYTMGGLTEAFF. The DNA for the CDR3 is TGTGCCAGCAGTTACACGATGGGGGGCTTGACTGAAGCTTTCTTT.

A note on this clonotype: The conserved phenylalanine or tryptophan normally closing the CDR3 is absent here, so this likely arose from a read error. The V call is TRBV30, the J call TRBJ2-2, with no clear D. Germline assignment: CDR1 GTSNPN and CDR2 SVGIG (reference sequence). Deletions cut 0 bases from V and 7 bases from J, with 9 bases between. This CDR3 region has 13 residues. This CDR3 reads CAWSVAGHGELFL. CDR3 in DNA: TGTGCCTGGAGTGTAGCAGGCCACGGGGAGCTGTTTTTG.

J is TRBJ1-2 and V is TRBV11-2; TRBD1 might be the D (5 bases). Trimming cost V 1 base and J 8 bases, with 8 bases left between them. The CDR3 is 12 residues long. CDR1 and CDR2 from the germline V gene are SGHAT and FQNNGV. The CDR3 nucleotides are TGTGCCAGCAGCTTAGGGGGCGGCGGCTACACCTTC. The encoded protein is CASSLGGGGYTF.

This clonotype showed up just a few times. The genes are TRBV10-3 and TRBJ1-1; 7 bases map to TRBD1. Germline CDR1 reads ENHRY; CDR2 reads SYGVKD. The CDR3 covers 13 residues. V trimming: 9 bases; J trimming: 1 base; junction bases outside the gene matches: 5. The CDR3 is CAIRNRGNTEAFF. As DNA, the CDR3 is TGTGCCATTAGAAACAGGGGGAACACTGAAGCTTTCTTT.

This clonotype was seen just once. V gene TRBV19 combines with J gene TRBJ1-2; D remains unclear. CDR1 LNHDA and CDR2 SQIVND come from the germline V gene (reference sequence). V was trimmed by 10 bases and J by 8 bases, leaving 23 bases between them. The CDR3 is 14 residues long. The CDR3 loop is CATTWGNTPGGYTF. The CDR3 bases are TGTGCCACCACGTGGGGTAACACTCCGGGAGGCTACACCTTC.

The chain recombines TRBV21-1 with TRBJ2-5. TRBV21-1 is a documented pseudogene. The CDR3 has 11 amino acids. The CDR3 spells CASPAGETQYF. The DNA of the CDR3 is TGTGCCAGCCCGGCTGGGGAGACCCAGTACTTC.

This clonotype was seen a handful of times. This chain joins TRBV29-1 and TRBJ2-3; tentative D call: TRBD2 (6 bases). The CDR3 loop spans 14 amino acids. The V and J ends lost 5 bases and 4 bases respectively, with 16 bases between them. In germline, CDR1 is SQVTM, CDR2 ANQGSEA. CDR3 nucleotides: TGCAGCGTTTTGGCGGGGATCATTGCAGATACGCAGTATTTT. It is translated as CSVLAGIIADTQYF.

V is TRBV20-1 and J is TRBJ2-5; TRBD2 matches 10 bases. The V segment lost 0 bases and the J segment 0 bases; nucleotides outside the gene matches: 4. Looked up from germline, CDR1 is DFQATT and CDR2 is SNEGSKA (reference sequence). The CDR3 is made up of 16 amino acids. CDR3 amino acids: CSARDAGLADQETQYF. The CDR3 DNA sequence: TGCAGTGCTAGAGATGCCGGACTAGCGGACCAAGAGACCCAGTACTTC.

In the case of this clonotype: The junction does not match germline at one end; this may be a read error. The CDR3 reads CAASRDRQGEYSYEQYF. The CDR3 bases are TGTGCCGCCAGCAGAGATCGGCAGGGGGAATACTCCTACGAGCAGTACTTC. The chain couples TRBV15 to TRBJ2-7; 7 bases map to TRBD1. The CDR3 sequence is 17 residues long. Germline-derived CDR1 and CDR2 are LNHNV and YYDKDF (reference sequence).

The chain uses TRBV5-6 and TRBJ1-6; D unresolved. V lost 1 base to trimming and J lost 4 bases, with 12 bases between them. CDR1 is SGHDT and CDR2 is YYEEEE in the germline V gene. The CDR3 consists of 16 residues. The CDR3 region is CASSLKASFYNSPLHF. In nucleotides, the CDR3 is TGTGCCAGCAGCTTGAAGGCTTCGTTTTATAATTCACCCCTCCACTTT.

The chain employs TRBV7-2 and TRBJ2-7, with 9 nucleotides matching TRBD1. The CDR3 runs 14 residues. Germline-derived CDR1 and CDR2 are SGHTA and FQGNSA. With 5 bases clipped from V and 5 bases from J, the junction kept 7 bases outside the gene matches. The CDR3 loop is CASSINRGPNEQYF. The CDR3 coding sequence is TGTGCCAGCAGCATCAACAGGGGGCCGAACGAGCAGTACTTC. The variable domain in full, with the rest retrieved from reference TRBV7-2 and TRBJ2-7, is GAGVSQSPSNKVTEKGKDVELRCDPISGHTALYWYRQSLGQGLEFLIYFQGNSAPDKSGLPSDRFSAERTGGSVSTLTIQRTQQEDSAVYLCASSINRGPNEQYFGPGTRLTVT.

This clonotype has only one observation. J is TRBJ2-7 and V is TRBV14, with D possibly being TRBD2 (6 bases). Trimming shortened V by 5 bases and J by 2 bases, and 22 bases separated the two germline ends. This CDR3 has 17 amino acids. CDR1 is SGHDN and CDR2 is FVKESK in the germline V gene. In nucleotides, the CDR3 is TGTGCCAGCAGCTTCACTGCCGGGACCGGGGGTCCCTACGAGCAGTACTTC. It specifies CASSFTAGTGGPYEQYF.

The chain combines TRBV27 with TRBJ1-1, with D possibly being TRBD1 (5 bases). CDR1 is MNHEY and CDR2 is SMNVEV in the germline V gene (reference sequence). Between the trimmed V and J ends, which lost 8 bases and 0 bases, there was a span of 22 bases. This CDR3 contains 17 residues. The CDR3 protein is CASASPPLGTVNTEAFF. The CDR3 DNA reads TGTGCCAGCGCCAGCCCACCACTCGGGACGGTGAACACTGAAGCTTTCTTT.

The chain is built from TRBV27 and TRBJ2-5, with 7 bases fitting TRBD1. CDR1 and CDR2 (germline): MNHEY, SMNVEV (reference sequence). J lost 3 bases, V lost 4 bases, and 8 bases had no gene match. The CDR3 contains 15 residues. The CDR3 bases are TGTGCCAGCAGTTCCGGACAGGTAGAAGAAGAGACCCAGTACTTC. Its translation: CASSSGQVEEETQYF.

V usage is TRBV29-1 and J usage is TRBJ1-1, with D unresolved. There are 13 residues in the CDR3. The germline V and J ends were trimmed by 4 bases and 0 bases, with 9 bases remaining between them. Germline V gene data show CDR1 as SQVTM and CDR2 as ANQGSEA. The CDR3 loop is CSVGGKMNTEAFF. The CDR3 nucleotides are TGCAGCGTTGGTGGGAAGATGAACACTGAAGCTTTCTTT. Complete variable domain (other parts from reference TRBV29-1 and TRBJ1-1): SAVISQKPSRDICQRGTSLTIQCQVDSQVTMMFWYRQQPGQSLTLIATANQGSEATYESGFVIDKFPISRPNLTFSTLTVSNMSPEDSSIYLCSVGGKMNTEAFFGQGTRLTVV.

The V gene is TRBV29-1, the J gene TRBJ2-1; the D gene could be TRBD1 or TRBD2 (5 bases each). The V and J ends lost 1 base and 5 bases respectively, with 12 bases between them. This CDR3 is built from 14 residues. The V gene's germline CDR1 is SQVTM and CDR2 ANQGSEA. This CDR3 is CSVEGGVHHNEQFF. CDR3 sequence (DNA): TGCAGCGTTGAAGGAGGGGTCCATCACAATGAGCAGTTCTTC.

The rearrangement links TRBV29-1 to TRBJ1-2, with D unresolved. The CDR3 sequence is 13 residues long. Per germline, CDR1 SQVTM and CDR2 ANQGSEA. V was trimmed by 4 bases and J by 2 bases, leaving 11 bases between them. The chain's CDR3 is CSVGSAGNYGYTF. The CDR3 region has the DNA TGCAGCGTTGGTTCCGCAGGCAACTATGGCTACACCTTC.

The chain carries TRBV29-1 and TRBJ1-2; D uncertain. Germline-derived CDR1 and CDR2 are SQVTM and ANQGSEA. V was shortened by 0 bases and J by 4 bases, with 9 bases between the two germline ends. The CDR3 is 13 residues long. The CDR3 protein is CSVEDLGFYGYTF. The CDR3 region has the DNA TGCAGCGTTGAAGACTTAGGTTTCTATGGCTACACCTTC.